One and the same sample provided the 28 T cell receptor beta chains below, sequenced in a study of T cells expressing NK-cell markers. Each CDR3 protein gets one entry in TCRdb, which reprocessed the 5' RACE reads and gives no DNA. Its table records under 200,000 distinct CDR3 sequences. Sequencing was carried out using blood T cells: a sorted CD56 or NKG2C T cell subset, CD4+ or CD8+ T cells, or bulk PBMC T cells (not recorded which). The receptors shown here come from a woman aged 18 to 75 in good health.

The gene calls are TRBV27 and TRBJ2-7; the TCRdb call, TRBD1, lacks DNA for checking. The CDR3 totals 14 residues. CDR1 and CDR2 from the germline V gene are MNHEY and SMNVEV (reference sequence). CDR3 residues: CASRGGPLVYEQYF.

V usage is TRBV3-1 and J usage is TRBJ1-2; the TRBD1 assignment by TCRdb is unverifiable without DNA. CDR1 LGHDT and CDR2 YNNKEL come from the germline V gene (reference sequence). The CDR3 runs to 15 residues. CDR3 protein: CASSPPAGPRAGYTF.

The chain joins TRBV6-1 to TRBJ2-3. Germline V lookup: CDR1 MNHNS, CDR2 SASEGT. This CDR3 region has 13 residues. CDR3 sequence: CASSELAADTQYF.

This chain links TRBV20-1 with TRBJ2-3; checking the TCRdb D call of TRBD1 is not possible without DNA. The CDR3 extends over 16 amino acids. The germline V gene encodes CDR1 DFQATT and CDR2 SNEGSKA (reference sequence). CDR3 protein: CSARKRGLRPTDTQYF.

The V gene is TRBV4-2, the J gene TRBJ2-5; TCRdb calls TRBD1, which cannot be checked without DNA. Germline CDR1 and CDR2: LGHNA and YNFKEQ. CDR3 length equals 14 residues. The chain's CDR3 is CASSQPKGAGTQYF.

The chain carries TRBV7-9 and TRBJ2-3; without DNA, the TCRdb call of TRBD1 cannot be checked. This CDR3 region has 15 residues. Looked up from germline, CDR1 is SEHNR and CDR2 is FQNEAQ (reference sequence). The CDR3 here is CASSFGQGSTDTQYF. The whole variable domain, filled in from reference TRBV7-9 and TRBJ2-3, reads DTGVSQNPRHKITKRGQNVTFRCDPISEHNRLYWYRQTLGQGPEFLTYFQNEAQLEKSRLLSDRFSAERPKGSFSTLEIQRTEQGDSAMYLCASSFGQGSTDTQYFGPGTRLTVL.

V is TRBV12-3 or TRBV12-4 and J is TRBJ2-7; the TRBD1 assignment by TCRdb is unverifiable without DNA. The CDR3 runs 13 residues. The chain's CDR3 is CASSLTGTVEQYF.

The chain joins TRBV2 to TRBJ2-7; no DNA is available, so the TRBD1 call from TCRdb remains unchecked. CDR1 is SNHLY and CDR2 is FYNNEI in the germline V gene. CDR3 length: 14 amino acids. The CDR3 loop reads CASIYGTEDYEQYF.

The chain joins TRBV12-3 or TRBV12-4 to TRBJ2-2; TCRdb proposes TRBD2, but this gene call is untestable without DNA. This CDR3 has 17 residues. CDR3 amino acids: CASTGLAGTSNTGELFF.

V and J are TRBV5-6 and TRBJ2-7; TCRdb returns TRBD1, unconfirmable since there is no DNA. The germline gives CDR1 SGHDT, CDR2 YYEEEE. This CDR3 comprises 15 residues. CDR3 residues: CASSPPRAATYEQYF.

The chain uses TRBV5-1 and TRBJ2-3; TCRdb reports TRBD1, a call that lacks DNA to check it against. This CDR3 region has 14 residues. Germline CDR1 SGHRS, CDR2 YFSETQ. The CDR3 loop is CASSYLGAVRAQYF. Based on the CDR3 plus reference TRBV5-1 and TRBJ2-3, the full variable domain is KAGVTQTPRYLIKTRGQQVTLSCSPISGHRSVSWYQQTPGQGLQFLFEYFSETQRNKGNFPGRFSGRQFSNSRSEMNVSTLELGDSALYLCASSYLGAVRAQYFGPGTRLTVL.

The gene calls are TRBV5-1 and TRBJ1-4. This CDR3 is 14 amino acids long. CDR1 is SGHRS, CDR2 YFSETQ, per germline. Here the CDR3 reads CASSLGRADEKLFF.

The V and J genes are TRBV5-1 and TRBJ1-5; TCRdb's D gene call, TRBD1, goes unchecked for lack of DNA. The germline CDR1 and CDR2 sequences are SGHRS and YFSETQ. The CDR3 length is 14 residues. The CDR3 spells CASSLVGGSQPQHF.

This chain joins TRBV12-3 or TRBV12-4 and TRBJ1-2. The CDR3 has 14 amino acids. This CDR3 is CASSFWKTNYGYTF.

The V gene is TRBV29-1, the J gene TRBJ1-2; TCRdb names TRBD1, which stays unverified in the absence of DNA. This CDR3 spans 11 amino acids. CDR1 is SQVTM and CDR2 is ANQGSEA in the germline V gene. CDR3 protein: CSATDREGYTF.

J is TRBJ2-7 and V is TRBV4-1; TCRdb lists TRBD2, though no DNA is available to test this call. Germline V lookup: CDR1 MGHRA, CDR2 YSYEKL. This CDR3 comprises 15 residues. This CDR3 is CASRFSGSSSYEQYF.

The V call is TRBV19, the J call TRBJ2-6; TCRdb indicates TRBD2, and absent DNA this call remains unverified. This CDR3 region has 22 residues. CDR1 is LNHDA and CDR2 is SQIVND in the germline V gene (reference sequence). The CDR3 spells CASSFPEAGDPRSFPGANVLTF.

The genes are TRBV7-3 and TRBJ2-7; TCRdb lists TRBD2, though no DNA is available to test this call. The CDR3 extends over 17 amino acids. Germline V lookup: CDR1 SGHTA, CDR2 FQGTGA. The CDR3 sequence is CASSLMGTGTGYYEQYF.

The V call is TRBV19, the J call TRBJ2-1; without DNA, the TCRdb call of TRBD1 cannot be checked. The V gene's germline CDR1 is LNHDA and CDR2 SQIVND (reference sequence). CDR3 length equals 13 residues. CDR3 protein: CASSTTRDREQFF.

This rearrangement joins TRBV4-2 to TRBJ1-1. The germline V gene has CDR1 LGHNA and CDR2 YNFKEQ. The CDR3 runs to 17 residues. CDR3 sequence: CASSQVVAGSVGTEAFF.

The gene calls are TRBV20-1 and TRBJ1-1; TCRdb picks TRBD1, but there is no DNA to check that call. The germline V gene encodes CDR1 DFQATT and CDR2 SNEGSKA (reference sequence). The CDR3 consists of 14 residues. CDR3 residues: CSARDPGTGTEAFF.

The CDR3 sequence is CASSPLTGTSGRNEQFF. V gene TRBV6-1 combines with J gene TRBJ2-1; absent DNA, TCRdb's TRBD2 call cannot be checked. Germline V gene lookup returns CDR1 MNHNS and CDR2 SASEGT. This CDR3 region has 17 residues.

The chain recombines TRBV12-5 with TRBJ2-1. In germline, CDR1 is LGHNT, CDR2 FRNRAP. This CDR3 has 12 amino acids. This CDR3 reads CASGFSYNEQFF.

The rearrangement uses TRBV4-2 and TRBJ2-1. Germline CDR1 reads LGHNA; CDR2 reads YNFKEQ. This CDR3 has 14 amino acids. The CDR3 loop reads CASSQEVRYNEQFF.

J is TRBJ2-5 and V is TRBV20-1. The germline V gene encodes CDR1 DFQATT and CDR2 SNEGSKA (reference sequence). The CDR3 is 15 residues long. The CDR3 here is CSARDLSLIQETQYF.

The chain uses TRBV7-2 and TRBJ2-3. CDR1 is SGHTA and CDR2 is FQGNSA in the germline V gene. The CDR3 covers 13 residues. CDR3 sequence reads: CASSFWSTDTQYF.

The chain joins TRBV20-1 to TRBJ2-2; TCRdb returns TRBD2, unconfirmable since there is no DNA. The length of the CDR3 is 15 residues. The germline V gene encodes CDR1 DFQATT and CDR2 SNEGSKA (reference sequence). CDR3 region: CSASPSGPMGGELFF.

V usage is TRBV11-2 and J usage is TRBJ2-1; there is no DNA to check the TCRdb D call of TRBD2. Germline assignment: CDR1 SGHAT and CDR2 FQNNGV. The CDR3 covers 15 residues. Here the CDR3 reads CASTMGASGGNEQFF.